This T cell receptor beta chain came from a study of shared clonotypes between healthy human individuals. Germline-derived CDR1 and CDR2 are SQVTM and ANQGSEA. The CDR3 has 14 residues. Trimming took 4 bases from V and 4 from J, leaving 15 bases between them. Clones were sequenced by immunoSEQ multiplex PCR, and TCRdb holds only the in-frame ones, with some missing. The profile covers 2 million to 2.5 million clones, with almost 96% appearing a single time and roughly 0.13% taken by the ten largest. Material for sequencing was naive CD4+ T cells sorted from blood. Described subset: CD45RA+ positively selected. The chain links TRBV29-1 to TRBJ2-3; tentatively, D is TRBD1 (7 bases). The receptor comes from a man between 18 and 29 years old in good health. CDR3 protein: CSVVGRGTADTQYF. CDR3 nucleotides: TGCAGCGTTGTCGGCAGGGGGACTGCAGATACGCAGTATTTT.